The 26 T cell receptor beta chains given below trace back to one sample, sequenced in a study of blood T cells in healthy people across ages. Alongside a J-beta primer mix, a sample-barcoded 5' primer served in a second PCR lasting roughly 7 to 11 cycles. A single record per CDR3 protein comes from TCRdb applying MiXCR to the 5' RACE reads. This table holds approximately 1.5 million distinct CDR3 sequences, around 36% found once. Source material: blood. These TCRs come from a woman younger than 45 in good health.

The rearrangement joins TRBV27 to TRBJ2-1, with 9 bases fitting TRBD2. Germline CDR1 reads MNHEY; CDR2 reads SMNVEV (reference sequence). The CDR3 totals 18 residues. The V segment lost 5 bases and the J segment 1 base; nucleotides outside the gene matches: 12. The DNA of the CDR3 is TGTGCCAGCAGTCGTTTTGGAGCGGGAGGTCCGTCCTACAATGAGCAGTTCTTC. Amino acids: CASSRFGAGGPSYNEQFF.

This clonotype occurred a few times. The rearrangement joins TRBV5-6 to TRBJ2-1; 11 positions match TRBD2. V was clipped by 4 bases and J by 5 bases; unmatched bases: 11. This CDR3 comprises 17 residues. CDR1 and CDR2 from the germline V gene are SGHDT and YYEEEE. The CDR3 DNA is TGTGCCAGCAGCCCGGGACTAGCGGAGAACATGAACAATGAGCAGTTCTTC. Residues: CASSPGLAENMNNEQFF.

The chain has TRBV28 and TRBJ2-7, with D unresolved. V was trimmed by 6 bases and J by 2 bases, leaving 20 bases between them. The CDR3 loop spans 16 amino acids. Germline V lookup: CDR1 MDHEN, CDR2 SYDVKM. This CDR3 reads CASSFDRAIRPYEQYF. DNA of the CDR3: TGTGCCAGCAGCTTCGACCGGGCCATCCGGCCCTACGAGCAGTACTTC.

Here the CDR3 DNA reads TGTGCCAGCAGTGAAGCGCTTAGCGGGGGCACAGATACGCAGTATTTT. Translated, it gives CASSEALSGGTDTQYF. This chain links TRBV2 with TRBJ2-3, with 8 positions matching TRBD2. After removal of 0 bases from V and 1 base from J, the junction contained 3 bases not matched to a gene. There are 16 residues in the CDR3. Germline V gene data show CDR1 as SNHLY and CDR2 as FYNNEI.

This sequence joins TRBV7-8 and TRBJ2-1, with TRBD1 matching 9 bases. The germline V gene has CDR1 SGHVS and CDR2 FQNEAQ. The CDR3 totals 14 residues. Germline trimming cut 1 base from V and 10 bases from J; bases unmatched to any gene: 5. The CDR3 DNA reads TGTGCCAGCAGCTTAGGGGGACAGGGAAGGGAGCAGTTCTTC. It specifies CASSLGGQGREQFF.

The CDR3 bases are TGTGCCAGCAGTGGCAGTCCGTTACAAGAGACCCAGTACTTC. This translates into CASSGSPLQETQYF. The V and J genes are TRBV2 and TRBJ2-5; D uncertain. Trimming left V 4 bases short and J 2 bases short, with 11 bases between. Germline values: CDR1 SNHLY, CDR2 FYNNEI. The CDR3 length is 14 residues.

This clonotype has a handful of counts. The chain recombines TRBV27 with TRBJ2-1; 12 bases are shared with TRBD2. CDR1 and CDR2 (germline): MNHEY, SMNVEV (reference sequence). This CDR3 comprises 16 residues. V shed 4 bases, J shed 5 bases, and the junction held 6 bases outside the gene matches. The CDR3 sequence is CASSSGLAGTDNEQFF. The DNA of the CDR3 is TGTGCCAGCAGTTCAGGACTAGCGGGGACGGACAATGAGCAGTTCTTC.

The chain uses TRBV2 and TRBJ2-1; 8 bases line up with TRBD1. Germline V gene data show CDR1 as SNHLY and CDR2 as FYNNEI. This CDR3 has 15 residues. The ends lost 10 bases at V and 4 bases at J; junction bases unmatched: 12. This chain's CDR3 is CATRQGRSGYNEQFF. Written as DNA, the CDR3 is TGTGCCACCCGACAGGGGAGGTCTGGGTACAATGAGCAGTTCTTC.

The table lists this clonotype with a few counts. The chain is built from TRBV20-1 and TRBJ2-5; weak D call: TRBD1 (5 bases). The CDR3 contains 13 residues. With 7 bases removed from V and 5 bases from J, the gap between germline ends came to 17 bases. Germline CDR1 DFQATT, CDR2 SNEGSKA (reference sequence). The CDR3 here is CSVTLDKPETQYF. The CDR3, as DNA: TGCAGTGTTACCTTGGACAAGCCGGAGACCCAGTACTTC.

The chain recombines TRBV4-1 with TRBJ1-1, with 8 bases that match TRBD1. This CDR3 spans 15 amino acids. The V gene end was trimmed by 2 bases and the J gene end by 5 bases; junction bases not matched to a gene: 7. Looked up from germline, CDR1 is MGHRA and CDR2 is YSYEKL. As DNA, the CDR3 is TGCGCCAGCAGCCAATTGTGGACAGGGCGGACTGAAGCTTTCTTT. Its protein is CASSQLWTGRTEAFF.

The chain employs TRBV4-1 and TRBJ2-2; a possible D gene is TRBD2 (6 bases). Trimming removed 6 bases at V and 0 bases at J, with 11 bases between. Germline V lookup: CDR1 MGHRA, CDR2 YSYEKL. The length of the CDR3 is 15 residues. The CDR3 region is CASREGDSNTGELFF. The CDR3 DNA sequence: TGCGCCAGCAGGGAGGGCGACTCGAACACCGGGGAGCTGTTTTTT.

The chain has TRBV11-2 and TRBJ2-3; no definite D call. In germline, CDR1 is SGHAT, CDR2 FQNNGV. The V end was cut by 6 bases, the J end by 6 bases, with 16 bases between. The CDR3 has 14 amino acids. CDR3 bases: TGTGCCAGCAGTGAATTACTCGGAGCGGATACGCAGTATTTT. Translation: CASSELLGADTQYF.

The V gene is TRBV15, the J gene TRBJ1-1, with 7 bases fitting TRBD1. Trimming took 0 bases from V and 11 from J; bases not matched to a gene: 3. CDR1 is LNHNV and CDR2 is YYDKDF in the germline V gene (reference sequence). This CDR3 comprises 12 residues. The CDR3 loop is CATSRDRGQAFF. CDR3 bases: TGTGCCACCAGCAGAGACAGGGGACAGGCTTTCTTT.

In the case of this clonotype: One end of the junction is discordant with germline, which a read error may explain. The chain couples TRBV15 to TRBJ1-1, with a tentative D call TRBD1 (6 bases). The CDR3 is 12 residues long. Looked up from germline, CDR1 is LNHNV and CDR2 is YYDKDF (reference sequence). The CDR3 here is CATSRPTGAAFF. In DNA form, the CDR3 reads TGTGCCACTAGCAGACCTACGGGGGCAGCTTTCTTT.

V gene TRBV20-1 combines with J gene TRBJ1-2; the match to TRBD1 covers 7 bases. The V gene's germline CDR1 is DFQATT and CDR2 SNEGSKA (reference sequence). The CDR3 consists of 13 residues. V was clipped by 1 base and J by 3 bases; unmatched bases: 2. The CDR3 sequence is CSARGDSYYGYTF. The CDR3 DNA sequence: TGCAGTGCTAGAGGGGACAGTTACTATGGCTACACCTTC.

This clonotype has just a few counts. The V gene is TRBV7-9, the J gene TRBJ1-1; tentative D call: TRBD1 (5 bases). Germline CDR1 is SEHNR and CDR2 is FQNEAQ (reference sequence). The CDR3 spans 14 residues. V lost 4 bases and J 5 bases, leaving 14 bases between the germline ends. The CDR3 DNA reads TGTGCCAGCAGCTCTGGGGACCGAATAACTGAAGCTTTCTTT. Translation: CASSSGDRITEAFF.

This clonotype was found a few times. The rearrangement joins TRBV10-2 to TRBJ1-1; D may be TRBD1 (5 bases). Trimming pared 1 base from V and 6 bases from J, leaving 9 bases between. Germline CDR1 is WSHSY and CDR2 is SAAADI. The CDR3 consists of 13 residues. CDR3: CASSEFGGAEAFF. The DNA of the CDR3 is TGCGCCAGCAGTGAGTTCGGGGGGGCTGAAGCTTTCTTT.

This clonotype was seen more than once but under ten times. Here the CDR3 DNA reads TGCAGTGCTAGAGATTGGGTGGGCTCGCCGGATGGCTACACCTTC. It encodes CSARDWVGSPDGYTF. The chain uses TRBV20-1 and TRBJ1-2, with D unresolved. Germline CDR1 and CDR2: DFQATT and SNEGSKA (reference sequence). The CDR3 covers 15 residues. Trimming stripped 0 bases from V and 6 bases from J, with 17 bases between.

This clonotype was observed a handful of times. This chain joins TRBV20-1 and TRBJ2-1; D is possibly TRBD1 (5 bases). The CDR3 totals 17 residues. Trimming stripped 3 bases from V and 7 bases from J, with 25 bases between. Germline V CDR1 and CDR2: DFQATT, SNEGSKA (reference sequence). CDR3 bases: TGCAGTGCTAGGGCGACATACAGGCCGGGTTTTGGTAATGAGCAGTTCTTC. Amino acid sequence: CSARATYRPGFGNEQFF.

This clonotype was found a few times. The chain links TRBV7-6 to TRBJ2-5; 10 bases are a match to TRBD2. Per the germline V gene, CDR1 is SGHVS and CDR2 is FNYEAQ. The CDR3 sequence is 15 residues long. The trim removed 5 bases at V and 11 bases at J, leaving 14 bases unmatched. Here the CDR3 reads CASSPQRGGFHEQYF. CDR3 coding DNA: TGTGCCAGCAGCCCTCAGCGGGGGGGCTTCCATGAGCAGTACTTC.

This rearrangement joins TRBV11-1 to TRBJ1-1; D is ambiguous. Trimming removed 3 bases from V and 0 bases from J, with 8 bases in between. This CDR3 has 14 residues. Germline CDR1 reads SGHAT; CDR2 reads FQDESV (reference sequence). In nucleotides, the CDR3 is TGTGCCAGCAGCTTCAACAGCATGAACACTGAAGCTTTCTTT. It translates to CASSFNSMNTEAFF. Complete variable domain (other parts from reference TRBV11-1 and TRBJ1-1): EAEVAQSPRYKITEKSQAVAFWCDPISGHATLYWYRQILGQGPELLVQFQDESVVDDSQLPKDRFSAERLKGVDSTLKIQPAELGDSAMYLCASSFNSMNTEAFFGQGTRLTVV.

The J gene is TRBJ2-5, the V gene TRBV4-1; 12 bases fit TRBD1. V dropped 0 bases and J dropped 11; count of bases not matched to a gene: 7. CDR3 length: 15 residues. Germline V gene sequence: CDR1 MGHRA, CDR2 YSYEKL. The CDR3 DNA is TGCGCCAGCAGCCAAGATGGAGGGACAGGGGGCAAGCAGTACTTC. This translates into CASSQDGGTGGKQYF.

As for this clonotype: A much bigger clone sits one base away, suggesting this may be a read error. The CDR3 DNA is TGTGCCAGCAGTTTAACCGGACATCGCGACGAGCAGTACTTC. Protein: CASSLTGHRDEQYF. V and J are TRBV28 and TRBJ2-7, with D possibly being TRBD1 (5 bases). This CDR3 has 14 amino acids. Deletions cut 2 bases from V and 5 bases from J, with 13 bases between. Germline V gene data show CDR1 as MDHEN and CDR2 as SYDVKM.

In this sample, this clonotype turned up a few times. The rearrangement links TRBV24-1 to TRBJ2-7, with 9 positions matching TRBD1. The length of the CDR3 is 14 residues. CDR1 is KGHDR, CDR2 SFDVKD, per germline. J gave up 6 bases and V 3 bases, and 5 bases lay outside the gene matches. In DNA form, the CDR3 reads TGTGCCACCAGTGATGTACAGGGGGCAATCGAGCAGTACTTC. This encodes CATSDVQGAIEQYF.

The chain links TRBV7-8 to TRBJ2-7; D perhaps matches TRBD1 (5 bases). Per the germline V gene, CDR1 is SGHVS and CDR2 is FQNEAQ. Trimming cost V 1 base and J 0 bases, with 13 bases left between them. This CDR3 has 16 residues. This chain's CDR3 is CASSLDSGASSYEQYF. The CDR3 bases are TGTGCCAGCAGCTTAGACAGTGGGGCCAGCTCCTACGAGCAGTACTTC. The variable domain in full, with the rest retrieved from reference TRBV7-8 and TRBJ2-7, is GAGVSQSPRYKVAKRGQDVALRCDPISGHVSLFWYQQALGQGPEFLTYFQNEAQLDKSGLPSDRFFAERPEGSVSTLKIQRTQQEDSAVYLCASSLDSGASSYEQYFGPGTRLTVT.

The gene calls are TRBV7-9 and TRBJ1-1, with TRBD1 matching over 7 bases. Germline CDR1 and CDR2: SEHNR and FQNEAQ (reference sequence). The trim removed 8 bases at V and 5 bases at J, leaving 5 bases unmatched. The CDR3 has 12 amino acids. The CDR3 nucleotides are TGTGCCAGCGGCCTACAGGGGACTGAAGCTTTCTTT. Translating gives CASGLQGTEAFF.